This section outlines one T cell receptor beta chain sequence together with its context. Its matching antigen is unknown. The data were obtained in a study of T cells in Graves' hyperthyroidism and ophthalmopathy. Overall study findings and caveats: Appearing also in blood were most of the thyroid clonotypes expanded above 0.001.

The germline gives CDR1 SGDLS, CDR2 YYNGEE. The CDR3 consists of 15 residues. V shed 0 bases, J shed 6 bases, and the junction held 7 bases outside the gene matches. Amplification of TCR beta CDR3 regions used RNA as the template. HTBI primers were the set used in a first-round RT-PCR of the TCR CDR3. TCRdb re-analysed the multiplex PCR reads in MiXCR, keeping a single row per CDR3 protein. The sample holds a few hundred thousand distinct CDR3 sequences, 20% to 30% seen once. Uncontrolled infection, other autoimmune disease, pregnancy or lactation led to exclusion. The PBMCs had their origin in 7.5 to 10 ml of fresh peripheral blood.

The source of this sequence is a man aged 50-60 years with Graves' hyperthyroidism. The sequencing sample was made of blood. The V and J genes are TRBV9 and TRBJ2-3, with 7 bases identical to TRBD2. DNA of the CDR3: TGTGCCAGCAGCGTAGCTACGGGCGGGAGTGATACGCAGTATTTT. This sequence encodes CASSVATGGSDTQYF.